The 29 T cell receptor beta chains in this list originate from one sample, sequenced in a study of cytomegalovirus exposure and HLA in healthy donors. PCR amplification relied on 60 Vbeta primers (plus 13 Jbeta primers). Profiling relied on immunoSEQ multiplex PCR, and the TCRdb table lists in-frame clones only, not all of them. Here the sample spans 270,000 or so clones, 85% to 95% being singletons. Sequenced input: PBMCs. The receptors come from a girl between 2 and 10 years old in good health and CMV-seronegative.

This chain links TRBV7-9 with TRBJ2-1, with 10 bases identical to TRBD2. Germline lookup yields CDR1 SEHNR and CDR2 FQNEAQ (reference sequence). V shed 4 bases and J 0 bases; nucleotides not matched to a gene: 9. The length of the CDR3 is 18 residues. The CDR3 region is CASSSRTSGTFSYNEQFF. The CDR3 DNA reads as TGTGCCAGCAGCTCCCGGACTAGCGGAACCTTCTCCTACAATGAGCAGTTCTTC.

The chain is built from TRBV19 and TRBJ2-1; TRBD2 matches at 9 bases. The CDR3 has 15 amino acids. The V segment lost 3 bases and the J segment 7 bases; nucleotides outside the gene matches: 7. Looked up from germline, CDR1 is LNHDA and CDR2 is SQIVND (reference sequence). CDR3 in DNA: TGTGCCAGTAGTATTGAACCGGGACTAGCAAATGAGCAGTTCTTC. Its protein is CASSIEPGLANEQFF.

The V and J genes are TRBV27 and TRBJ1-3, with TRBD1 identical over 7 bases. V dropped 2 bases and J dropped 3; count of bases not matched to a gene: 4. CDR1 and CDR2 (germline): MNHEY, SMNVEV (reference sequence). The CDR3 contains 15 residues. In DNA, the CDR3 is TGTGCCAGCAGTTTACAGGGGGTGAATGGAAACACCATATATTTT. Protein sequence: CASSLQGVNGNTIYF.

The rearrangement links TRBV30 to TRBJ1-5; 8 nucleotides agree with TRBD1. Trimming took 2 bases from V and 1 from J; bases not matched to a gene: 7. The CDR3 totals 16 residues. Germline V gives CDR1 GTSNPN, CDR2 SVGIG (reference sequence). The CDR3 loop is CAWSTDRGGSNQPQHF. CDR3 bases: TGTGCCTGGAGTACCGACAGGGGCGGAAGCAATCAGCCCCAGCATTTT.

The rearrangement uses TRBV9 and TRBJ2-6; TRBD2 matches at 7 bases. With 0 bases clipped from V and 0 bases from J, the junction kept 3 bases outside the gene matches. Germline V gives CDR1 SGDLS, CDR2 YYNGEE. There are 17 residues in the CDR3. CDR3 DNA: TGTGCCAGCAGCGTAGACGGGGGGACCTCTGGGGCCAACGTCCTGACTTTC. Translating gives CASSVDGGTSGANVLTF.

This clone was observed once. The rearrangement links TRBV5-1 to TRBJ2-1, with 9 positions matching TRBD2. In germline, CDR1 is SGHRS, CDR2 YFSETQ. The CDR3 runs to 16 residues. V trimming: 0 bases; J trimming: 5 bases; junction bases outside the gene matches: 6. The CDR3 DNA reads as TGCGCCAGCAGCTTGGTTGCGGGGGGGCTTAACAATGAGCAGTTCTTC. Residues: CASSLVAGGLNNEQFF.

This clone has only one observation. The rearrangement joins TRBV27 to TRBJ2-1; 7 nucleotides align to TRBD2. The CDR3 runs to 18 residues. Losses at the gene ends were 5 bases for V and 4 bases for J; bases not matched to a gene: 17. Germline V CDR1 and CDR2: MNHEY, SMNVEV (reference sequence). CDR3 nucleotides: TGTGCCAGCAGTCCACGACTCTCAGCGGGGAACCTTTACAATGAGCAGTTCTTC. It yields the protein CASSPRLSAGNLYNEQFF.

CDR3 residues: CASSLRGRETQYF. CDR3 sequence (DNA): TGTGCCAGCAGCTTGCGCGGGAGAGAGACCCAGTACTTC. The chain carries TRBV5-6 and TRBJ2-5, with 7 bases matching TRBD2. The CDR3 loop spans 13 amino acids. Germline V CDR1 and CDR2: SGHDT, YYEEEE. V gave up 1 base and J gave up 4 bases; unmatched junction bases: 1.

This clone is a singleton in its sample. This rearrangement joins TRBV4-1 to TRBJ2-7, with D perhaps matching TRBD2 (6 bases). The CDR3 is made up of 17 amino acids. The germline V gene encodes CDR1 MGHRA and CDR2 YSYEKL. V was shortened by 0 bases and J by 2 bases, with 17 bases between the two germline ends. CDR3 in amino acids: CASSQEVASAGTYEQYF. CDR3 DNA: TGCGCCAGCAGCCAAGAGGTAGCTAGCGCAGGGACCTACGAGCAGTACTTC.

This clone was detected a few times. The rearrangement uses TRBV6-6 and TRBJ1-3; D is ambiguous. This CDR3 region has 13 residues. V was clipped by 6 bases and J by 0 bases, with 6 bases between them. Germline V lookup: CDR1 MNHNY, CDR2 SVGAGI (reference sequence). CDR3 region: CASRSLSGNTIYF. CDR3 nucleotide sequence: TGTGCCAGCAGATCACTCTCTGGAAACACCATATATTTT.

This chain joins TRBV25-1 and TRBJ2-2; 7 bases match TRBD1. CDR3 length equals 17 residues. Germline CDR1 is MGHDK and CDR2 is SYGVNS. J gave up 1 base and V 1 base, and 6 bases lay outside the gene matches. The CDR3 DNA reads as TGTGCCAGCAGTGAATCCCTTAGACAGGGGAACACCGGGGAGCTGTTTTTT. This translates into CASSESLRQGNTGELFF.

This chain uses TRBV5-4 with TRBJ2-2; TRBD2 matches at 9 bases. CDR1 SGHNT and CDR2 YYREEE come from the germline V gene (reference sequence). The CDR3 totals 16 residues. The junction had 4 bases not matched to a gene; V was cut back by 0 bases and J by 4 bases. This CDR3 is CASSLGLADITGELFF. As DNA, the CDR3 is TGTGCCAGCAGCTTGGGACTAGCGGACATCACCGGGGAGCTGTTTTTT. The full variable domain, rest sourced from reference TRBV5-4 and TRBJ2-2, is ETGVTQSPTHLIKTRGQQVTLRCSSQSGHNTVSWYQQALGQGPQFIFQYYREEENGRGNFPPRFSGLQFPNYSSELNVNALELDDSALYLCASSLGLADITGELFFGEGSRLTVL.

The count of this clone is one. The V and J genes are TRBV6-1 and TRBJ2-1; a weak D match, TRBD1 (6 bases). The V and J ends lost 7 bases and 7 bases respectively, with 20 bases between them. The CDR3 runs to 15 residues. The germline V gene has CDR1 MNHNS and CDR2 SASEGT. The CDR3 nucleotides are TGTGCCAGCATTGCGAGGGGGTCTTTCGTTAATGAGCAGTTCTTC. Translation: CASIARGSFVNEQFF.

Only one count was recorded for this clone. J is TRBJ2-5 and V is TRBV5-6; TRBD2 agrees at 9 bases. Near its end, the DNA agrees better with TRBJ2-7, so the J call may be wrong. The CDR3 runs to 15 residues. CDR1 is SGHDT and CDR2 is YYEEEE in the germline V gene. CDR3 DNA: TGTGCCAGCAGCGGGGCTAGCGGGATGAGAAACGAGCAGTACTTC. It yields the protein CASSGASGMRNEQYF.

CDR3 coding DNA: TGCGCCAGCAGTGAGCTCTTGGACAGCCTGGGTTACGAGCAGTACTTC. Protein: CASSELLDSLGYEQYF. J is TRBJ2-7 and V is TRBV10-1, with D possibly being TRBD1 (6 bases). There are 16 residues in the CDR3. The V end was cut by 2 bases, the J end by 4 bases, with 18 bases between. Germline loops: CDR1 WNHNN, CDR2 SYGVQD (reference sequence).

This chain links TRBV10-3 with TRBJ1-5; D is ambiguous. In germline, CDR1 is ENHRY, CDR2 SYGVKD. V lost 5 bases and J 5 bases, leaving 13 bases between the germline ends. The length of the CDR3 is 14 residues. CDR3 loop: CAISPRGTDQPQHF. CDR3 coding DNA: TGTGCCATCAGTCCGCGGGGAACCGATCAGCCCCAGCATTTT.

This clone was detected only once. This chain joins TRBV28 and TRBJ2-1, with D tentatively TRBD2 (6 bases). Germline V lookup: CDR1 MDHEN, CDR2 SYDVKM. V was shortened by 5 bases and J by 14 bases, with 19 bases between the two germline ends. The CDR3 is 13 amino acids. The CDR3 bases are TGTGCCAGCAGTCTCTTCGGAGGGAGGATGGAGTTCTTC. The encoded protein is CASSLFGGRMEFF.

The chain carries TRBV5-1 and TRBJ2-3; D is possibly TRBD1 (5 bases). This CDR3 region has 14 residues. Per the germline V gene, CDR1 is SGHRS and CDR2 is YFSETQ. V lost 4 bases, J lost 2 bases, and 11 bases lay in between. The DNA for the CDR3 is TGCGCCAGCAGCCAGGGAAGTTCCACAGATACGCAGTATTTT. As protein: CASSQGSSTDTQYF. Full variable domain (missing parts from reference TRBV5-1 and TRBJ2-3): KAGVTQTPRYLIKTRGQQVTLSCSPISGHRSVSWYQQTPGQGLQFLFEYFSETQRNKGNFPGRFSGRQFSNSRSEMNVSTLELGDSALYLCASSQGSSTDTQYFGPGTRLTVL.

This clone was observed once. V gene TRBV6-6 combines with J gene TRBJ2-5; D is undetermined. The closer fit of TRBJ2-7 to the DNA end suggests the J call may be wrong. The germline V gene encodes CDR1 MNHNY and CDR2 SVGAGI (reference sequence). The CDR3 covers 13 residues. CDR3 region: CASSPKSSYEQYF. The CDR3 region has the DNA TGTGCCAGCAGCCCGAAGTCGTCATACGAGCAGTACTTC.

This sequence joins TRBV30 and TRBJ2-1; maybe TRBD2 (6 bases). Per the germline V gene, CDR1 is GTSNPN and CDR2 is SVGIG (reference sequence). The CDR3 spans 17 residues. V lost 1 base and J lost 0, with 16 bases in between. The CDR3 here is CAWSGQWGESSYNEQFF. Written as DNA, the CDR3 is TGTGCCTGGAGTGGCCAATGGGGGGAGAGCTCCTACAATGAGCAGTTCTTC.

The rearrangement uses TRBV4-1 and TRBJ2-7, with D possibly TRBD1 on 5 matching bases. V shed 3 bases and J shed 4 bases, with 13 bases lying between them. The V gene's germline CDR1 is MGHRA and CDR2 YSYEKL. This CDR3 contains 14 residues. The CDR3 DNA reads TGCGCCAGCAGCCATCAAACCCCAGGGTACGAGCAGTACTTC. Protein sequence: CASSHQTPGYEQYF.

This chain joins TRBV7-8 and TRBJ2-3; TRBD2 matches 7 bases. Germline CDR1 is SGHVS and CDR2 is FQNEAQ. The V and J ends lost 5 bases and 4 bases, in that order; junction bases with no gene match: 9. CDR3 size: 15 residues. In DNA form, the CDR3 reads TGTGCCAGCAGCGAATTAGCGGGTGTACCAGATACGCAGTATTTT. It codes for CASSELAGVPDTQYF.

The CDR3 region is CASSYKRGTSIPNEQFF. As DNA, the CDR3 is TGTGCCAGCAGCTACAAGCGTGGGACTAGTATTCCTAATGAGCAGTTCTTC. The V gene is TRBV7-2, the J gene TRBJ2-1; 8 bases are a match to TRBD2. The V gene's germline CDR1 is SGHTA and CDR2 FQGNSA. The CDR3 totals 17 residues. The V segment lost 4 bases and the J segment 7 bases; nucleotides outside the gene matches: 15.

The V and J genes are TRBV9 and TRBJ1-4; D is unresolved. Per the germline V gene, CDR1 is SGDLS and CDR2 is YYNGEE. CDR3 length equals 16 residues. Trimming took off 1 base at V and 0 bases at J, with 10 bases between the two ends. The CDR3 DNA is TGTGCCAGCAGCGTACTGGCACAGCCAACTAATGAAAAACTGTTTTTT. This encodes CASSVLAQPTNEKLFF.

The V and J genes are TRBV19 and TRBJ1-2; D is perhaps TRBD1 (6 bases). This CDR3 contains 14 residues. CDR1 and CDR2 from the germline V gene are LNHDA and SQIVND (reference sequence). Trimming took 7 bases from V and 5 from J, leaving 17 bases between them. This CDR3 is CASTNPGGKYGYTF. Written as DNA, the CDR3 is TGTGCCAGTACCAACCCGGGGGGCAAGTATGGCTACACCTTC.

J is TRBJ1-1 and V is TRBV5-1; 10 bases agree with TRBD1. V was pared by 4 bases and J by 2 bases, with 5 bases of the junction left unmatched. CDR3 length: 15 residues. The germline V gene encodes CDR1 SGHRS and CDR2 YFSETQ. CDR3: CASSPGQGRNTEAFF. The CDR3 DNA reads TGCGCCAGCAGCCCGGGACAGGGGAGAAACACTGAAGCTTTCTTT.

The rearrangement links TRBV6-5 to TRBJ1-2, with unresolved D. The CDR3 is 15 residues long. V lost 0 bases to trimming and J lost 4 bases, with 12 bases between them. The germline gives CDR1 MNHEY, CDR2 SVGAGI. The CDR3 DNA reads TGTGCCAGCAGTTACTCAAGAGGACTTCGCTATGGCTACACCTTC. It yields the protein CASSYSRGLRYGYTF.

With respect to this clone: The same CDR3 is also encoded by other DNA sequences in this sample. The chain carries TRBV18 and TRBJ1-1; 9 bases map to TRBD1. The CDR3 spans 14 residues. Trimming at V came to 3 bases and at J to 1 base, leaving 0 bases not matched to a gene. Germline V CDR1 and CDR2: KGHSH, LQKENI. The CDR3 nucleotides are TGTGCCAGCTCACCGGGACAGGGGAACACTGAAGCTTTCTTT. Translation: CASSPGQGNTEAFF.

J is TRBJ2-3 and V is TRBV19; D is perhaps TRBD2 (6 bases). Germline CDR1 and CDR2: LNHDA and SQIVND (reference sequence). CDR3 length: 15 amino acids. Trimming shortened V by 7 bases and J by 0 bases, and 14 bases separated the two germline ends. For the CDR3, the DNA is TGTGCCAGTAAGTTCACCGGGACTAGCACAGATACGCAGTATTTT. Amino acid sequence: CASKFTGTSTDTQYF.